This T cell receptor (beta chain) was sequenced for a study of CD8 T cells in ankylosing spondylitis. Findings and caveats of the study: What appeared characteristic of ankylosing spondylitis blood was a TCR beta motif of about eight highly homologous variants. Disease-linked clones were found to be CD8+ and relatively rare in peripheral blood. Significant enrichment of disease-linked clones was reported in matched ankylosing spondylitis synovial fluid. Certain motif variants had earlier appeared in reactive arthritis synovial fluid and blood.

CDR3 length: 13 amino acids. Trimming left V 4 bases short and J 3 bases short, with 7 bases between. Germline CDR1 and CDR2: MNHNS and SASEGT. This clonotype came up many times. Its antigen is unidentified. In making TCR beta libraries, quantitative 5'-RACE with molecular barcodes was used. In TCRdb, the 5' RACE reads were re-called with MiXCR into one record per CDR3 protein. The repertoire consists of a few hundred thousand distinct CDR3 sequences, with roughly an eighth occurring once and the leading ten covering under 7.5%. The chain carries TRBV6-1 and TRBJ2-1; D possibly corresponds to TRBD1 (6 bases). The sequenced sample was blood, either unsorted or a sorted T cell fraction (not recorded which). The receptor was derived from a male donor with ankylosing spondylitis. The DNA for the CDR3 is TGTGCCAGCAGTGGACAGGACTACAATGAGCAGTTCTTC. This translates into CASSGQDYNEQFF.